This TCR beta chain was sequenced for a study of radiation and T cells in renal cell carcinoma. Study outcomes and limitations: Baseline intratumoral clonotype presence is unknown without pretreatment biopsies. From baseline, blood top tumor clonotypes peaked at 2 weeks post-radiation.

The data were produced by immunoSEQ multiplex PCR, yet TCRdb's version contains in-frame clones alone and is incomplete. Of around 170,000 clones in the sample, 88% were seen once. A note on this clone: Its antigen is as yet unknown.

The time point: blood 4 weeks post-SBRT, at nephrectomy. Treatment specified: 15 Gy SBRT to primary tumor, nephrectomy 4 weeks later. Nephrectomy followed 15 Gy stereotactic body radiation by 4 weeks. The tumor was a clear cell renal cell carcinoma. This CDR3 comprises 16 residues. V lost 1 base, J lost 1 base, and 13 bases lay in between. Per germline, CDR1 MNHNS and CDR2 SASEGT. This receptor was identified in a woman aged 50 to 60 with renal cell carcinoma. This chain links TRBV6-1 with TRBJ1-1; TRBD1 is a possible D gene (5 bases). The sequences come from blood, collected from a patient whose treatment included radiotherapy and nephrectomy. CDR3: CASSEGRGAPNTEAFF. The CDR3 DNA reads TGTGCCAGCAGTGAAGGTAGAGGGGCACCGAACACTGAAGCTTTCTTT.